The 18 T cell receptor beta chains below were found in one sample sequenced in a study of blood T cell repertoires in COVID-19. Some clones are missing from TCRdb's copy, which holds only in-frame ones; the method was immunoSEQ multiplex PCR. Here the sample spans over 50,000 clones, more than 70% being singletons. Source material: peripheral blood. The receptors here all came from a man aged 60-69 years with COVID-19, enrolled during active disease.

This chain joins TRBV28 and TRBJ2-6; TRBD1 matches 11 bases. Germline V CDR1 and CDR2: MDHEN, SYDVKM. Losses at the gene ends were 10 bases for V and 2 bases for J; bases not matched to a gene: 13. The CDR3 spans 18 residues. The CDR3 coding sequence is TGTGCCACTTTGGGAGGGGGACAGGGGGAACCTGGGGCCAACGTCCTGACTTTC. It specifies CATLGGGQGEPGANVLTF.

This clone appeared a single time. The chain joins TRBV5-1 to TRBJ2-7; D is uncertain. Germline assignment: CDR1 SGHRS and CDR2 YFSETQ. V lost 0 bases and J 3 bases, leaving 19 bases between the germline ends. This CDR3 spans 17 amino acids. The CDR3 is CASSLAWSSVGGYEQYF. The CDR3 coding sequence is TGCGCCAGCAGCTTGGCATGGTCTTCTGTTGGCGGCTACGAGCAGTACTTC.

V is TRBV6-5 and J is TRBJ2-2, with 8 nucleotides matching TRBD1. Germline V gene lookup returns CDR1 MNHEY and CDR2 SVGAGI. Trimming at V came to 6 bases and at J to 0 bases, leaving 3 bases not matched to a gene. The CDR3 has 15 amino acids. The CDR3 DNA sequence: TGTGCCAGCAGGATACAGGGGGCGAACACCGGGGAGCTGTTTTTT. Translated: CASRIQGANTGELFF.

V gene TRBV24-1 combines with J gene TRBJ2-3, with 9 bases identical to TRBD1. The CDR3 extends over 16 amino acids. The V and J ends lost 7 bases and 5 bases, in that order; junction bases with no gene match: 12. From germline, CDR1 is KGHDR and CDR2 SFDVKD. The CDR3 nucleotides read TGTGCCACCAGCGGAACCGGGACAGGGTTAGGAGATACGCAGTATTTT. Translation gives CATSGTGTGLGDTQYF.

The chain uses TRBV6-6 and TRBJ2-1; TRBD2 is a possible D gene (5 bases). Germline V gives CDR1 MNHNY, CDR2 SVGAGI (reference sequence). The CDR3 has 13 amino acids. Deletions cut 10 bases from V and 8 bases from J, with 18 bases between. The CDR3 spells CANSRDFRDEQFF. The CDR3 DNA reads TGTGCCAACTCGAGGGATTTCCGGGATGAGCAGTTCTTC.

The chain recombines TRBV5-6 with TRBJ2-5; 8 bases are a match to TRBD2. The CDR3 is 13 amino acids. J lost 5 bases, V lost 7 bases, and 7 bases had no gene match. From germline, CDR1 is SGHDT and CDR2 YYEEEE. The CDR3 spells CASREGRGETQYF. The CDR3 nucleotides read TGTGCCAGCCGGGAGGGGCGGGGGGAGACCCAGTACTTC.

This sequence joins TRBV5-6 and TRBJ2-7; 9 bases are shared with TRBD2. CDR3 length: 17 residues. The germline gives CDR1 SGHDT, CDR2 YYEEEE. V trimming: 0 bases; J trimming: 2 bases; junction bases outside the gene matches: 9. Here the CDR3 DNA reads TGTGCCAGCAGCTTGGGGGTAGCGGGAGATTGGCCCTACGAGCAGTACTTC. Translating gives CASSLGVAGDWPYEQYF.

This clone was observed once. The chain has TRBV15 and TRBJ2-3; TRBD1 might be the D (6 bases). V lost 1 base, J lost 6 bases, and 20 bases lay in between. CDR1 is LNHNV and CDR2 is YYDKDF in the germline V gene (reference sequence). This CDR3 has 17 amino acids. The CDR3 DNA follows: TGTGCCACCAGCAGAGCGGGCATCGACAGGCCCGACGATACGCAGTATTTT. This translates into CATSRAGIDRPDDTQYF. The entire variable domain, with the rest obtained from reference TRBV15 and TRBJ2-3, is as follows: DAMVIQNPRYQVTQFGKPVTLSCSQTLNHNVMYWYQQKSSQAPKLLFHYYDKDFNNEADTPDNFQSRRPNTSFCFLDIRSPGLGDTAMYLCATSRAGIDRPDDTQYFGPGTRLTVL.

The genes are TRBV7-9 and TRBJ2-1; tentative D call: TRBD2 (6 bases). The germline V gene has CDR1 SEHNR and CDR2 FQNEAQ (reference sequence). The CDR3 totals 16 residues. V dropped 2 bases and J dropped 3 bases, with 14 bases sitting between them. In DNA, the CDR3 is TGTGCCAGCAGCTTAAGTTACGAGGGACTCTACAATGAGCAGTTCTTC. This translates into CASSLSYEGLYNEQFF.

The V call is TRBV10-1, the J call TRBJ2-7, with 12 bases that match TRBD1. Per germline, CDR1 WNHNN and CDR2 SYGVQD (reference sequence). Germline trimming cut 0 bases from V and 5 bases from J; bases unmatched to any gene: 2. CDR3 length equals 15 residues. The CDR3 protein is CASSESGTGGNEQYF. The CDR3, as DNA: TGCGCCAGCAGTGAGTCCGGGACAGGGGGCAACGAGCAGTACTTC.

The gene calls are TRBV24-1 and TRBJ2-1, with D perhaps TRBD1 (6 bases). Germline V gene lookup returns CDR1 KGHDR and CDR2 SFDVKD. Deletions cut 7 bases from V and 6 bases from J, with 15 bases between. The CDR3 totals 14 residues. CDR3 amino acids: CATRETRGSNEQFF. CDR3 bases: TGTGCCACCAGAGAAACCAGGGGCAGCAATGAGCAGTTCTTC.

The rearrangement uses TRBV19 and TRBJ2-7; possibly TRBD1 for D (5 bases). Trimming removed 2 bases from V and 5 bases from J, with 13 bases in between. The CDR3 covers 14 residues. CDR1 is LNHDA, CDR2 SQIVND, per germline (reference sequence). The CDR3 DNA reads TGTGCCAGTAGTATACGGCAGGGTCACGACGAGCAGTACTTC. Protein: CASSIRQGHDEQYF.

This clone was observed a single time. The V and J genes are TRBV6-1 and TRBJ2-7; TRBD1 matches 9 bases. V lost 3 bases and J lost 4; bases outside the gene matches: 7. Germline assignment: CDR1 MNHNS and CDR2 SASEGT. The CDR3 length is 15 residues. CDR3 DNA: TGTGCCAGCAGTGAGCGACAGGGGGGGCTTTACGAGCAGTACTTC. Translation gives CASSERQGGLYEQYF.

A single count supports this clone. The chain couples TRBV19 to TRBJ2-1; 7 bases are a match to TRBD2. Germline V gives CDR1 LNHDA, CDR2 SQIVND (reference sequence). The CDR3 covers 16 residues. The J segment lost 3 bases and the V segment lost 7 bases, leaving 12 bases of the junction unmatched. For the CDR3, the DNA is TGTGCCAGTAATGGGGAAGGAGGCGGGAGCTACAATGAGCAGTTCTTC. It translates to CASNGEGGGSYNEQFF.

This clone occurred once. V usage is TRBV24-1 and J usage is TRBJ1-5, with TRBD1 identical over 9 bases. Germline loops: CDR1 KGHDR, CDR2 SFDVKD. V dropped 2 bases and J dropped 5; count of bases not matched to a gene: 3. The CDR3 covers 15 residues. The CDR3 is CATSDWTGDDQPQHF. DNA of the CDR3: TGTGCCACCAGTGATTGGACAGGGGATGATCAGCCCCAGCATTTT.

There are a few counts of this clone. The chain links TRBV30 to TRBJ1-2; D might be TRBD1 (5 bases). V was clipped by 4 bases and J by 4 bases, with 16 bases between them. This CDR3 spans 14 amino acids. Germline V gene sequence: CDR1 GTSNPN, CDR2 SVGIG (reference sequence). The CDR3 is CAWMKPSRVYGYTF. The CDR3 DNA follows: TGTGCCTGGATGAAGCCAAGCAGGGTCTATGGCTACACCTTC.

The chain uses TRBV9 and TRBJ1-4; 8 bases match TRBD1. The CDR3 length is 17 residues. Germline assignment: CDR1 SGDLS and CDR2 YYNGEE. The junction had 8 bases not matched to a gene; V was cut back by 4 bases and J by 0 bases. CDR3 sequence reads: CASSFGQGRATNEKLFF. CDR3 coding DNA: TGTGCCAGCAGCTTCGGACAGGGACGGGCAACTAATGAAAAACTGTTTTTT.

This clone was recorded a few times. The genes are TRBV13 and TRBJ2-7; the match to TRBD2 covers 12 bases. This CDR3 is 16 amino acids long. Germline V gene sequence: CDR1 PRHDT, CDR2 FYEKMQ (reference sequence). The V gene end was trimmed by 5 bases and the J gene end by 6 bases; junction bases not matched to a gene: 11. The CDR3 loop reads CASSARLAGAIFEQYF. The CDR3 DNA is TGTGCCAGCAGCGCCAGACTAGCGGGAGCTATATTCGAGCAGTACTTC.